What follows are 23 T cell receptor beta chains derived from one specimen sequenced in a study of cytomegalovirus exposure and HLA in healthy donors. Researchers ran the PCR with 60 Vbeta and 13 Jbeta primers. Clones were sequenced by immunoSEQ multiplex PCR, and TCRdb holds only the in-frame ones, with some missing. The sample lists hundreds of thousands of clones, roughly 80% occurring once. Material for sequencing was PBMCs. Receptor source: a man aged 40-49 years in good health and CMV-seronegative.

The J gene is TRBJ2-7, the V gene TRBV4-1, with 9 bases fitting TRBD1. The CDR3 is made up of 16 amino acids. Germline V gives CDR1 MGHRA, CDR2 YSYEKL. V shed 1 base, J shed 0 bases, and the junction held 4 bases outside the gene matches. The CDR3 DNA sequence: TGCGCCAGCAGCCAAGGAGAGACAGGGGGCTCCTACGAGCAGTACTTC. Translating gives CASSQGETGGSYEQYF.

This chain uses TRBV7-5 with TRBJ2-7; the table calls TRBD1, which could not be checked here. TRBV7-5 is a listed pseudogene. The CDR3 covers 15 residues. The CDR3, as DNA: TGTGTCAGAAGCCCACCACACGACACCGTCTACGAGCAGTACTTC. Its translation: CVRSPPHDTVYEQYF.

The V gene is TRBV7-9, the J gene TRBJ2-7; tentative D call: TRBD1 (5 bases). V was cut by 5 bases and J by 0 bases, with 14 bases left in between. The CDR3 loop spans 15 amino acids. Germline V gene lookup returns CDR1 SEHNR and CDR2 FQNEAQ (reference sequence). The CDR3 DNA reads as TGTGCCAGCAGCCAGGTTAGGGGCAGCTCCTACGAGCAGTACTTC. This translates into CASSQVRGSSYEQYF.

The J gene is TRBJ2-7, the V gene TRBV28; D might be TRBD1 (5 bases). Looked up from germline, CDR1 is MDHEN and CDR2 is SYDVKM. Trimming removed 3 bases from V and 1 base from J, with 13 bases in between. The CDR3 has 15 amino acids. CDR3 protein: CASSFFQGPSYEQYF. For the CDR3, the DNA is TGTGCCAGCAGTTTCTTCCAGGGCCCTTCCTACGAGCAGTACTTC.

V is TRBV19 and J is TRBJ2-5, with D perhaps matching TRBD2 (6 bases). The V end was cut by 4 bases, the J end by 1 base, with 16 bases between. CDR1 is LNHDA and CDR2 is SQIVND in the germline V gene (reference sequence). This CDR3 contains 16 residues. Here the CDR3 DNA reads TGTGCCAGTAGTAAAGTTGCTGCGGGAATCCAAGAGACCCAGTACTTC. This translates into CASSKVAAGIQETQYF. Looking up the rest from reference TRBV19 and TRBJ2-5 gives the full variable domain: DGGITQSPKYLFRKEGQNVTLSCEQNLNHDAMYWYRQDPGQGLRLIYYSQIVNDFQKGDIAEGYSVSREKKESFPLTVTSAQKNPTAFYLCASSKVAAGIQETQYFGPGTRLLVL.

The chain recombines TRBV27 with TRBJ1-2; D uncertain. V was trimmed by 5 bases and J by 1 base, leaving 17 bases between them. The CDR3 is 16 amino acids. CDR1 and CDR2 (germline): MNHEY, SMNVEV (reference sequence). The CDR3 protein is CASSPGPLLLNYGYTF. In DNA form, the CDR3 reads TGTGCCAGCAGTCCGGGTCCACTCCTACTTAACTATGGCTACACCTTC.

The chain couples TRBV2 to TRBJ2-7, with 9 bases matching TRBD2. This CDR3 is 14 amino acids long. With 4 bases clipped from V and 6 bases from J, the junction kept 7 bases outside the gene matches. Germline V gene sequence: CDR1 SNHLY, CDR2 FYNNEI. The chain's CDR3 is CASSADGSGGEQYF. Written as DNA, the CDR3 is TGTGCCAGCAGTGCGGACGGTAGCGGGGGCGAGCAGTACTTC.

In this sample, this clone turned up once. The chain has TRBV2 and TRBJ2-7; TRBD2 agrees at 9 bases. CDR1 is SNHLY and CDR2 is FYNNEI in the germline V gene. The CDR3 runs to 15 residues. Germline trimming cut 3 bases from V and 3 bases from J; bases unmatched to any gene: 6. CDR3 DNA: TGTGCCAGCAGTGAGAAGATAGCGGGGGTCTACGAGCAGTACTTC. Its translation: CASSEKIAGVYEQYF.

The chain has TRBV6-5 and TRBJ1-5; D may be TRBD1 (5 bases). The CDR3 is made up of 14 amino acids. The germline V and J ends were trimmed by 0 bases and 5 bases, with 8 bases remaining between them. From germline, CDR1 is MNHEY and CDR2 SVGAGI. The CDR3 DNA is TGTGCCAGCAGTTACTCTCAGGGTTATCAGCCCCAGCATTTT. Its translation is CASSYSQGYQPQHF.

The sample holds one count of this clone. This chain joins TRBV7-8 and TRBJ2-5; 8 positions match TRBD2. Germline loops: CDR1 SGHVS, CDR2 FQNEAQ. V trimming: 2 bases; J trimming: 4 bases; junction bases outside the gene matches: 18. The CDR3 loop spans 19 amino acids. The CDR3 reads CASSLMGTRGVAKLETQYF. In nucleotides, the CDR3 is TGTGCCAGCAGCTTAATGGGGACTAGAGGGGTGGCTAAGTTAGAGACCCAGTACTTC.

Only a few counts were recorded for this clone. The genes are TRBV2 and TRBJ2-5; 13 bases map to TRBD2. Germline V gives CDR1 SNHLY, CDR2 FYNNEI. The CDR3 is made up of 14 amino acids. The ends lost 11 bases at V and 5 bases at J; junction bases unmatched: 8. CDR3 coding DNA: TGTGCCTCAGAACTAGCGGGGGGGCCGGAGACCCAGTACTTC. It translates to CASELAGGPETQYF. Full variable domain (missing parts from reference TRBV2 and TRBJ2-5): EPEVTQTPSHQVTQMGQEVILRCVPISNHLYFYWYRQILGQKVEFLVSFYNNEISEKSEIFDDQFSVERPDGSNFTLKIRSTKLEDSAMYFCASELAGGPETQYFGPGTRLLVL.

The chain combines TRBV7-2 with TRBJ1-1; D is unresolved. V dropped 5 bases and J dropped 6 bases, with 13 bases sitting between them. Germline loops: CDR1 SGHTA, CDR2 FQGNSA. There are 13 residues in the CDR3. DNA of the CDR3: TGTGCCAGCAGCCTGAACCGGGTTTCTGAAGCTTTCTTT. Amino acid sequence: CASSLNRVSEAFF.

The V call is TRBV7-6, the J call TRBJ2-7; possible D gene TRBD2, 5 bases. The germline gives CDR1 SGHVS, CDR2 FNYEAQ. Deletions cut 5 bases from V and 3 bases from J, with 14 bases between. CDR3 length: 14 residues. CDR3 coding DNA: TGTGCCAGCAGCCCGATAGAGGGTCTCTACGAGCAGTACTTC. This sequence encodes CASSPIEGLYEQYF. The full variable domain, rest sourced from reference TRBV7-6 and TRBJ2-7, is GAGVSQSPRYKVTKRGQDVALRCDPISGHVSLYWYRQALGQGPEFLTYFNYEAQQDKSGLPNDRFSAERPEGSISTLTIQRTEQRDSAMYRCASSPIEGLYEQYFGPGTRLTVT.

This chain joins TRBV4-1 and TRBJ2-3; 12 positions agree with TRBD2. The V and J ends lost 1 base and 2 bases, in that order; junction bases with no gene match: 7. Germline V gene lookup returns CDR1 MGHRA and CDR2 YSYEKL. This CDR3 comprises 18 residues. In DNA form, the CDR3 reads TGCGCCAGCAGCCAAGCGGCGACTAGCGGGAGAGCCACAGATACGCAGTATTTT. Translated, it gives CASSQAATSGRATDTQYF.

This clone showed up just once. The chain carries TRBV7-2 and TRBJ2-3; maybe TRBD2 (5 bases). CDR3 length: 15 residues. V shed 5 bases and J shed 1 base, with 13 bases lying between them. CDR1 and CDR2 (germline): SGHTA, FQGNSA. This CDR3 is CASSNVGGGTDTQYF. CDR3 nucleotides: TGTGCCAGCAGCAATGTTGGAGGCGGCACAGATACGCAGTATTTT. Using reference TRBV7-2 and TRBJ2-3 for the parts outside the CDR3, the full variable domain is GAGVSQSPSNKVTEKGKDVELRCDPISGHTALYWYRQSLGQGLEFLIYFQGNSAPDKSGLPSDRFSAERTGGSVSTLTIQRTQQEDSAVYLCASSNVGGGTDTQYFGPGTRLTVL.

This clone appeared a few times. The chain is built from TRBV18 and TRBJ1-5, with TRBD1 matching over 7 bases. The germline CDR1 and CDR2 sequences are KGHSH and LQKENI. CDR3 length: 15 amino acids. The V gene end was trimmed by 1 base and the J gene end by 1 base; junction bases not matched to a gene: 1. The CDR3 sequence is CASSPQGASNQPQHF. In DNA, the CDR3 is TGTGCCAGCTCACCACAGGGGGCGAGCAATCAGCCCCAGCATTTT.

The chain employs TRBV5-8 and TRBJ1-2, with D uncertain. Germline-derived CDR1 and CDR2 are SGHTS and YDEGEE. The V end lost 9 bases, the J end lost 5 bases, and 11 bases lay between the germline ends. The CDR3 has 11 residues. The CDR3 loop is CANPGGYGYTF. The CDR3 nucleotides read TGTGCCAACCCGGGAGGGTATGGCTACACCTTC.

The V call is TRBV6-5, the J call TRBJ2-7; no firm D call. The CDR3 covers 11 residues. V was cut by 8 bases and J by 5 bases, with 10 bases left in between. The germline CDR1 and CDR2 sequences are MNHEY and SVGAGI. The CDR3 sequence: CASPPGDEQYF. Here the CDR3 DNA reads TGTGCCAGCCCCCCGGGTGACGAGCAGTACTTC.

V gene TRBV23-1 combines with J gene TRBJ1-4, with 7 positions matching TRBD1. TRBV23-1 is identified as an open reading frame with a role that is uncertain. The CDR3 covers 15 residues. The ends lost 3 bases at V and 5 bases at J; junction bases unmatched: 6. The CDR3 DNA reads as TGCGCCAGCAGTCAGGCCGGGACAGAAAATGAAAAACTGTTTTTT. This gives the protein CASSQAGTENEKLFF.

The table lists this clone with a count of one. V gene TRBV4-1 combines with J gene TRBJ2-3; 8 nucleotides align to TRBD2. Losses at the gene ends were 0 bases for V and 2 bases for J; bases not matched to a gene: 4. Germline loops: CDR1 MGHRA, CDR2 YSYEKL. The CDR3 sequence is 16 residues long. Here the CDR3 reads CASSQESGGYTDTQYF. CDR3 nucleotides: TGCGCCAGCAGCCAAGAGTCGGGGGGGTACACAGATACGCAGTATTTT.

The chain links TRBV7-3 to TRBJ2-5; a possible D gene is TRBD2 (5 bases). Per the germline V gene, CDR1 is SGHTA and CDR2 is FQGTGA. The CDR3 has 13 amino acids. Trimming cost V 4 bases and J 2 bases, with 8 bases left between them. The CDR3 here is CASSSTGQETQYF. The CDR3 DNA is TGTGCCAGCAGCTCCACGGGGCAAGAGACCCAGTACTTC.

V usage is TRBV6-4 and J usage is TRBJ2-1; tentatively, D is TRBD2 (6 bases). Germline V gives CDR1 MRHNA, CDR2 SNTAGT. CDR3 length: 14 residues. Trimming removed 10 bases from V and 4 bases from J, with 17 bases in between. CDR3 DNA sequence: TGTGCCACGAAGCGGGCCCTAGAATACAATGAGCAGTTCTTC. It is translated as CATKRALEYNEQFF.

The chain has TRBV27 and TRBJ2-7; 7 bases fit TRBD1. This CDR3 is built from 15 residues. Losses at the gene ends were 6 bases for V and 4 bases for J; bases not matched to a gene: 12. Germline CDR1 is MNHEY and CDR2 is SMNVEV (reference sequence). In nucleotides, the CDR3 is TGTGCCAGCAGCCGTCGTCTGAGGGGGCAGTACGAGCAGTACTTC. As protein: CASSRRLRGQYEQYF.